This TCR beta chain was retrieved from a study of CD8+ T cells in alopecia areata. Treatment given: oral pan-JAK inhibitor, 5-10 mg twice daily. Whole-study results and caveats: Only one nonresponder was present, which leaves the link between baseline CD8+ expansion and response uncertain.

As the sequencing template, cDNA was produced by extracting RNA and reverse transcribing it. Generated by immunoSEQ multiplex PCR, the TCRdb table keeps only in-frame clones and is missing some. The sample holds about 170,000 clones; 50% to 75% are singletons and the top ten take approximately 16%. This CDR3 is built from 12 residues. Germline V CDR1 and CDR2: GTSNPN, SVGIG (reference sequence). Trimming pared 4 bases from V and 4 bases from J, leaving 8 bases between. Remarks on this clone: The target antigen is unknown.

The chain employs TRBV30 and TRBJ1-3; no clear D gene. Material: CD4+ T cells sorted from blood, obtained at approximately week 55, from a patient treated with tofacitinib. The origin of this receptor is a human donor with alopecia areata. For the CDR3, the DNA is TGTGCCTGGAAAATGTGGGGAAACACCATATATTTT. Protein product: CAWKMWGNTIYF. Drawing the rest from reference TRBV30 and TRBJ1-3, the complete variable domain is SQTIHQWPATLVQPVGSPLSLECTVEGTSNPNLYWYRQAAGRGLQLLFYSVGIGQISSEVPQNLSASRPQDRQFILSSKKLLLSDSGFYLCAWKMWGNTIYFGEGSWLTVV.